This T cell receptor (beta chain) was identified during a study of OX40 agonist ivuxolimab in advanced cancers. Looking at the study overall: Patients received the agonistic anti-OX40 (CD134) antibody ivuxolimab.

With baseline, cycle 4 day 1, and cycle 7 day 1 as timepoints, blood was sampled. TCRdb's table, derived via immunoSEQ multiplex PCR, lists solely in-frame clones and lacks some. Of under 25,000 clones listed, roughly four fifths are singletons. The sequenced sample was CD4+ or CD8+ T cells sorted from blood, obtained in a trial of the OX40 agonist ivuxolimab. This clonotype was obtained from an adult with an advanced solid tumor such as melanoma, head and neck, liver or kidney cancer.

Here the CDR3 reads CASSVTGSGSPLHF. The CDR3 bases are TGCGCCAGCAGTGTAACAGGGTCGGGATCACCCCTCCACTTT. The chain couples TRBV10-2 to TRBJ1-6, with a tentative D call TRBD1 (6 bases). Per germline, CDR1 WSHSY and CDR2 SAAADI. Trimming took off 4 bases at V and 10 bases at J, with 14 bases between the two ends. This CDR3 has 14 residues.